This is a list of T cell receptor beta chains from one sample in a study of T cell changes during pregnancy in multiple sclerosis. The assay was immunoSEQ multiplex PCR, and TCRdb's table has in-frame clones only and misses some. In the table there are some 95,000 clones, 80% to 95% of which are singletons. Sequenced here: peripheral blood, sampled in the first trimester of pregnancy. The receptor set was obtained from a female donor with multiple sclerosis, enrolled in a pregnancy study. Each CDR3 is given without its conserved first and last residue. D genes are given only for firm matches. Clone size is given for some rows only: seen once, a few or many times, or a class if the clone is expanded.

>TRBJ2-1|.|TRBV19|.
ASSISRDNEQF
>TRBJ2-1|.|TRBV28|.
ASSLSPRGNEQF
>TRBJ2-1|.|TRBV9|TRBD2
ASSVAGGLSEQF
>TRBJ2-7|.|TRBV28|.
ASRPWGHGYEQY
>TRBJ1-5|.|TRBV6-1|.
ASMNRVDQPQH
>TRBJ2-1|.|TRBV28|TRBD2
ASSGLAGAYNEQF
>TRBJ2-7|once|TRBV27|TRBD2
ASSYSGSSYEQY
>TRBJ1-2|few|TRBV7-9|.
ASSLGAGYT
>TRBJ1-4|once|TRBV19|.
ASKTETNEKLF
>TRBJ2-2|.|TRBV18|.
ASSPNRDTGELF
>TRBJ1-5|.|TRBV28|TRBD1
ASSLAGQNNQPQH
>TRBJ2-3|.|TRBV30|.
AWSVVGASTDTQY
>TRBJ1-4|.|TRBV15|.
ATSPRSTNEKLF
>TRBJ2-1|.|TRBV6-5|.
ASSPEGNEQF
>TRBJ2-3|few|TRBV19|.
ASSIRRSTDTQY
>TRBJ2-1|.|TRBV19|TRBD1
ASSTVPGQGILRQF
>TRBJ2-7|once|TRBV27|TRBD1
ASSFGLGQGTYEQY
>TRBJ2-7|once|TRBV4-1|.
ASSQDLVGLYEQY
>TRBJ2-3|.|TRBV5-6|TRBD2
ASSLSLAGAETQY
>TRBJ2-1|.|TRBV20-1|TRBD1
SANRGNEQF
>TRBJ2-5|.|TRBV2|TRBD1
ASSVPGQSRGTQY
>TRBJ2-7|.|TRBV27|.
ASSPLKGGLSSYEQY
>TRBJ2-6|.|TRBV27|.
ASSFFGASGANVLT
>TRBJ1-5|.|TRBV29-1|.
SASWGRNQPQH
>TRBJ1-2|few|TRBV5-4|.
ASYLRGGGYT
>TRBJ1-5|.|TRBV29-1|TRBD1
SVKGQGREQPQH
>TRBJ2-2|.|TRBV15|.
ATSDLATGELF
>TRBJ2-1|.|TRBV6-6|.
ASSAARAIGEQF
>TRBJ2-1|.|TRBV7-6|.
ASSRGQNNEQF
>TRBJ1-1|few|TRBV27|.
ATGGADTEAF
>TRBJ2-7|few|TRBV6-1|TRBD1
ASSEDGTGSYEQY
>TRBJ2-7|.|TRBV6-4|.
ASSENEAYEQY
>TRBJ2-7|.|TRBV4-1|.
ASSQDSYSSYEQY
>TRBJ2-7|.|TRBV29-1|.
SVVRGYEQY
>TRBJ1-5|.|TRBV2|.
ASSGGPPGFGFSNQPQH
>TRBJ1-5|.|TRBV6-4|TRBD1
ASTAQGGRAVDSNQPQH
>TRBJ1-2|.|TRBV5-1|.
ASRPEDRPNYGYT